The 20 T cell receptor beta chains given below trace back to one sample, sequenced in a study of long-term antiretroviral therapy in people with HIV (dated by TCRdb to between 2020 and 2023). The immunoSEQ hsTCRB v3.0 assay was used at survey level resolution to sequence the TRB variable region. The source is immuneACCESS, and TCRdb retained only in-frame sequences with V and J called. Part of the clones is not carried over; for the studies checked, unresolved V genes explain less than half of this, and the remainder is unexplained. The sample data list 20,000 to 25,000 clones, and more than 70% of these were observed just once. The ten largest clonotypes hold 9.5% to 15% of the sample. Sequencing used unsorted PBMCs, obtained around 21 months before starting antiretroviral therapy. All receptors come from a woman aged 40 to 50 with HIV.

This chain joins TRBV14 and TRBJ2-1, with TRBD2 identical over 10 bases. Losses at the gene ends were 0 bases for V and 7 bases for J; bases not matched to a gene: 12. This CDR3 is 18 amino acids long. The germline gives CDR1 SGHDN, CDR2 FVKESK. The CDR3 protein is CASSQDPSGSPGRNEQFF. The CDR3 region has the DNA TGTGCCAGCAGCCAAGATCCTAGCGGGAGCCCCGGGAGGAATGAGCAGTTCTTC.

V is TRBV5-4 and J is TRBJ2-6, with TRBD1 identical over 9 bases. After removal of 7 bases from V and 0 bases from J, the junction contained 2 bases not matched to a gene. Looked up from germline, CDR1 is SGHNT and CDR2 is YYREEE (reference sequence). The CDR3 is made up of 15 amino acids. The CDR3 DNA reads TGTGCCAGCGGACAGGGGTACTCTGGGGCCAACGTCCTGACTTTC. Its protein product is CASGQGYSGANVLTF.

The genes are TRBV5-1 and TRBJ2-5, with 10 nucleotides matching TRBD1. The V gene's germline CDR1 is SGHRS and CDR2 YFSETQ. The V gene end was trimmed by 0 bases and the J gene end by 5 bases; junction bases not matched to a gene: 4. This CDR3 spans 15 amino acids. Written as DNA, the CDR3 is TGCGCCAGCAGCTTGGCGGCGACAGGGGGCGAGACCCAGTACTTC. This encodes CASSLAATGGETQYF.

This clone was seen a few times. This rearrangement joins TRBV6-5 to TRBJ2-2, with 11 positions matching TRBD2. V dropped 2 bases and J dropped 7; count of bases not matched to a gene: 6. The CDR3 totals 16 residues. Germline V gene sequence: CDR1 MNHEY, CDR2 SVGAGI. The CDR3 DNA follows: TGTGCCAGCAGTTACGAACTAGCGGGGGTGGGCGGGGAGCTGTTTTTT. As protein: CASSYELAGVGGELFF.

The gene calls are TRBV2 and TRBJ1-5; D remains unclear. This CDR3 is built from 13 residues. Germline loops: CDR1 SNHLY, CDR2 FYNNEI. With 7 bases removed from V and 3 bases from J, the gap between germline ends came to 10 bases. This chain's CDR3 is CASNRAANQPQHF. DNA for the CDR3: TGTGCCAGCAACCGCGCGGCCAATCAGCCCCAGCATTTT.

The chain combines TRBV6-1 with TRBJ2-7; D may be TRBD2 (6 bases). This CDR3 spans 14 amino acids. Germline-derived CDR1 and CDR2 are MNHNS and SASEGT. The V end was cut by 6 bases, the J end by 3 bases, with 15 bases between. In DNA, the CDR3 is TGTGCCAGCAGAAAAAAGGAGGGTAGCTACGAGCAGTACTTC. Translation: CASRKKEGSYEQYF.

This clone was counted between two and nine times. The CDR3 bases are TGTGCCAGCACCAACTCCGGGGCAGGGAAGGCGGGAGATGGCTACACCTTC. Its protein product is CASTNSGAGKAGDGYTF. This rearrangement joins TRBV7-2 to TRBJ1-2; D is possibly TRBD1 (5 bases). Per the germline V gene, CDR1 is SGHTA and CDR2 is FQGNSA. The CDR3 runs to 17 residues. V shed 7 bases and J shed 6 bases, with 27 bases lying between them.

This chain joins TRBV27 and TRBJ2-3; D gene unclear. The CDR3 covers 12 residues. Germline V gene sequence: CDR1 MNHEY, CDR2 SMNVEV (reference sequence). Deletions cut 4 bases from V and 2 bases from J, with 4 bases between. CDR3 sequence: CASSSHTDTQYF. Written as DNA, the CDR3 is TGTGCCAGCAGTTCGCACACAGATACGCAGTATTTT.

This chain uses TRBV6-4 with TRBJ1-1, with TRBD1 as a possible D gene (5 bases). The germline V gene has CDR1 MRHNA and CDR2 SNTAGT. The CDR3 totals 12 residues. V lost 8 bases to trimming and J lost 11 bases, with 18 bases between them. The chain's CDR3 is CASLVMPEGAFF. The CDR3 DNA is TGTGCCAGCCTAGTAATGCCGGAGGGGGCTTTCTTT.

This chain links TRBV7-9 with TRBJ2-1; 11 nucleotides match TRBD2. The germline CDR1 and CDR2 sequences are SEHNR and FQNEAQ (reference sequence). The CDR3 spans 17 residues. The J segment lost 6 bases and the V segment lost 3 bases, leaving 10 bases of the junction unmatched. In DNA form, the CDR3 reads TGTGCCAGCAGCTTTTTAGTAACTCTAGCGGGAGGCAATGAGCAGTTCTTC. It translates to CASSFLVTLAGGNEQFF.

CDR3 sequence: CASSTARDLNTEAFF. The CDR3 DNA reads TGTGCCAGCAGTACGGCACGGGATTTGAACACTGAAGCTTTCTTT. The rearrangement joins TRBV6-5 to TRBJ1-1; D is uncertain. Germline V gene data show CDR1 as MNHEY and CDR2 as SVGAGI. The CDR3 totals 15 residues. The V end was cut by 5 bases, the J end by 0 bases, with 13 bases between.

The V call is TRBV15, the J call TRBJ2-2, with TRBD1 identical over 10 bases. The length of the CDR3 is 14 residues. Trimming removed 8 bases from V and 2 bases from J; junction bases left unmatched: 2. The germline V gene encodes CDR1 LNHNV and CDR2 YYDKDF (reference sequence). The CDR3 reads CATATGGNTGELFF. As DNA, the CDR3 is TGTGCCACCGCGACAGGGGGCAACACCGGGGAGCTGTTTTTT.

DNA for the CDR3: TGTGCCAGCAGTTTAAGGGCCAACAATGAGCAGTTCTTC. Protein sequence: CASSLRANNEQFF. V gene TRBV6-5 combines with J gene TRBJ2-1, with no clear D. The length of the CDR3 is 13 residues. Trimming pared 4 bases from V and 5 bases from J, leaving 9 bases between. CDR1 and CDR2 (germline): MNHEY, SVGAGI.

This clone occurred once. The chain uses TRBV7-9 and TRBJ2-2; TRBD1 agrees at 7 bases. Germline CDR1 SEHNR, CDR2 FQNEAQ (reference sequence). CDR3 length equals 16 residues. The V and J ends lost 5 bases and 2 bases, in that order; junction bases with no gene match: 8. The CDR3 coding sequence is TGTGCCAGCAGCCCGCGACAGGGTGCTAACACCGGGGAGCTGTTTTTT. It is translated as CASSPRQGANTGELFF.

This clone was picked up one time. CDR3 sequence (DNA): TGTGCCAGCAGCTCTTTAGGGAGGCTTTATAGCAATCAGCCCCAGCATTTT. It yields the protein CASSSLGRLYSNQPQHF. V is TRBV5-8 and J is TRBJ1-5; D gene unclear. The germline V gene has CDR1 SGHTS and CDR2 YDEGEE. The CDR3 has 17 residues. V lost 3 bases and J 0 bases, leaving 16 bases between the germline ends.

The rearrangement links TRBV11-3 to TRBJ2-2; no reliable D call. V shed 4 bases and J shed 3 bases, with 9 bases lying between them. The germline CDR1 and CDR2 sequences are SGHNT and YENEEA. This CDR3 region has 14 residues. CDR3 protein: CASSSGGDTGELFF. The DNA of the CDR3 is TGTGCCAGCAGCTCGGGTGGGGACACCGGGGAGCTGTTTTTT.

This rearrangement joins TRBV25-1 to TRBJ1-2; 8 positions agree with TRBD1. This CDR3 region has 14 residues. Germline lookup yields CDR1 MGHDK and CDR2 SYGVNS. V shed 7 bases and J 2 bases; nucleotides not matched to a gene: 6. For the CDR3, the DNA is TGTGCCAGCACTCCAGACAGGGGAAACTATGGCTACACCTTC. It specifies CASTPDRGNYGYTF.

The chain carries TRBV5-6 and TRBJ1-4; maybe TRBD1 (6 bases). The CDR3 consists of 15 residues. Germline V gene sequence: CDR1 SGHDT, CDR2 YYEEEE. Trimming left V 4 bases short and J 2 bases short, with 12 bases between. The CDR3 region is CASSQIQGTNEKLFF. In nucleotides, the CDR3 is TGTGCCAGCAGCCAGATTCAGGGGACTAATGAAAAACTGTTTTTT.

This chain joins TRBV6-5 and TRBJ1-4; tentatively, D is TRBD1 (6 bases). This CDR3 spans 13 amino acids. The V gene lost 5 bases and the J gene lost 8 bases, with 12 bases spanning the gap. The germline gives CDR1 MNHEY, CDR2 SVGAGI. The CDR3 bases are TGTGCCAGCAGTCTGTACACAGGGGAAAAACTGTTTTTT. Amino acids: CASSLYTGEKLFF.

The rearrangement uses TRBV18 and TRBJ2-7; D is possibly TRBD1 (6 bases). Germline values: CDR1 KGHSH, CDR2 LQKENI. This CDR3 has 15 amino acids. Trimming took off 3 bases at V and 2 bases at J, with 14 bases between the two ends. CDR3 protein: CASSPRTAETYEQYF. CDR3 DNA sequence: TGTGCCAGCTCACCTAGGACAGCCGAGACCTACGAGCAGTACTTC. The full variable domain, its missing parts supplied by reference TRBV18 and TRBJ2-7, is NAGVMQNPRHLVRRRGQEARLRCSPMKGHSHVYWYRQLPEEGLKFMVYLQKENIIDESGMPKERFSAEFPKEGPSILRIQQVVRGDSAAYFCASSPRTAETYEQYFGPGTRLTVT.